The clone carrying this TCR beta chain was recorded a few times. Its antigen is undetermined. TCRdb itself ran the RACE reads through MiXCR, one entry per CDR3 protein. This sample yields about 400,000 distinct CDR3 sequences, of which about 6% are seen a single time; about 5.6% belongs to the top ten. These data come from a study of human T cells and chemical hapten exposure. For the study at large: The sensitizer, 2% DPC, was used on around 2 cm by around 2 cm of upper inner arm skin.

This CDR3 contains 12 residues. The germline V and J ends were trimmed by 5 bases and 1 base, with 5 bases remaining between them. Time point specified: patch test 2, 6 weeks after DPC sensitization. As to treatment: therapeutic diphenylcyclopropenone sensitization with weekly scalp DPC. General study results and limits: PT1 expanded TCR counts correlated positively with patch test score. Expanded TCRs produced significantly more large CDR3 similarity clusters than controls did.

The sample consisted of whole blood, taken in connection with sensitization to the hapten diphenylcyclopropenone (DPC). This TCR derives from a woman younger than 30 with alopecia areata. Some clones in this sample may be carry-over from other donors' samples. This chain links TRBV12-3 or TRBV12-4 with TRBJ1-1, with unresolved D. The DNA for the CDR3 is TGTGCCAGCAGTGCAGCGAACACTGAAGCTTTCTTT. The encoded protein is CASSAANTEAFF.